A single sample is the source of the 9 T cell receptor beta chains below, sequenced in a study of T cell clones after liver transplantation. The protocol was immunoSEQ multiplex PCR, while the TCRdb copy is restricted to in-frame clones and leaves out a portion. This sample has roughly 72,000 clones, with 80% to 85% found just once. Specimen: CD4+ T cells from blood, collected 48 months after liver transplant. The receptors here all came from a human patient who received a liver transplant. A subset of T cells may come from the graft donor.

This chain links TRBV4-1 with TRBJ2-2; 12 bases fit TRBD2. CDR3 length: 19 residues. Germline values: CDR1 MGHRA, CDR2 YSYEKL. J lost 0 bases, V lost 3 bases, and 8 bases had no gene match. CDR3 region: CASSQTSGGSFANTGELFF. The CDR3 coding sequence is TGCGCCAGCAGCCAGACTAGCGGGGGTTCTTTCGCGAACACCGGGGAGCTGTTTTTT.

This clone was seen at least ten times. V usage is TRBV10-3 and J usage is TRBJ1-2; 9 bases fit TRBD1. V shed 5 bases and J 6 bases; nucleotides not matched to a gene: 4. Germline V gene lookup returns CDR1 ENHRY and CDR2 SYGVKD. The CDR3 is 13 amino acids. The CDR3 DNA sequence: TGTGCCATCAGTCGGGACAGGGTAAATGGCTACACCTTC. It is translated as CAISRDRVNGYTF.

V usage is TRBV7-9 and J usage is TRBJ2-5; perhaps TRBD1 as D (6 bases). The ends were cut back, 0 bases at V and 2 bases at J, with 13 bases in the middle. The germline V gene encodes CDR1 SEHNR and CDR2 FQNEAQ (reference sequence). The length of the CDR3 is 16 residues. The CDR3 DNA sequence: TGTGCCAGCAGCTTAGCCTCCCGACAGGCGCAAGAGACCCAGTACTTC. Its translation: CASSLASRQAQETQYF. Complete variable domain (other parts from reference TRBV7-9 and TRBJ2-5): DTGVSQNPRHKITKRGQNVTFRCDPISEHNRLYWYRQTLGQGPEFLTYFQNEAQLEKSRLLSDRFSAERPKGSFSTLEIQRTEQGDSAMYLCASSLASRQAQETQYFGPGTRLLVL.

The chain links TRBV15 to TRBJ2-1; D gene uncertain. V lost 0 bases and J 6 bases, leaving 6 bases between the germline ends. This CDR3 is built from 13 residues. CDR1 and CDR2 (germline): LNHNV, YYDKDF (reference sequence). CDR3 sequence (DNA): TGTGCCACCAGCAGAGATTCAGTCAATGAGCAGTTCTTC. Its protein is CATSRDSVNEQFF.

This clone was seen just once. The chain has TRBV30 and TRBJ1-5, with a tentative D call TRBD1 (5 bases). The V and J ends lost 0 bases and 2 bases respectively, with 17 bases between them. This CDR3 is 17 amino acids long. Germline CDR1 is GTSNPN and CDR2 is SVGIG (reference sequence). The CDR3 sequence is CAWSVEQDPGGNQPQHF. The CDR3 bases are TGTGCCTGGAGTGTAGAACAGGACCCGGGGGGCAATCAGCCCCAGCATTTT.

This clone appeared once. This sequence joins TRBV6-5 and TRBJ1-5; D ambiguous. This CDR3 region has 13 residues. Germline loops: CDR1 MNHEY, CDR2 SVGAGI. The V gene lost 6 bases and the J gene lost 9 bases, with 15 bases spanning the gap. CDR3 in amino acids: CASSLERFGPQHF. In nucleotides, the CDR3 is TGTGCCAGCAGCCTAGAGAGGTTTGGGCCCCAGCATTTT.

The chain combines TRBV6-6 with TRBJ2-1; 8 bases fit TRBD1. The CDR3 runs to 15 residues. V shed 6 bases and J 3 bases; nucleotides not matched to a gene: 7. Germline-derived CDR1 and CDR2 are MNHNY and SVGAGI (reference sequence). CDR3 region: CASRPRDRNYNEQFF. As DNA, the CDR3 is TGTGCCAGCAGGCCCCGGGACAGGAACTACAATGAGCAGTTCTTC.

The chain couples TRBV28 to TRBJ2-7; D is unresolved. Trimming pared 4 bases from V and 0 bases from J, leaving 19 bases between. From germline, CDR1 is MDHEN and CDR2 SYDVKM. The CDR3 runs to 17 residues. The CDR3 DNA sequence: TGTGCCAGCAGTTCCCCCCTCGCGGTTGGAAGCTCCTACGAGCAGTACTTC. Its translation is CASSSPLAVGSSYEQYF.

The CDR3 bases are TGTGCCAGCAGAGGGGACCGGGACCCCTCTTCACCCTACGAGCAGTACTTC. It encodes CASRGDRDPSSPYEQYF. This chain uses TRBV5-6 with TRBJ2-7, with D possibly being TRBD1 or TRBD2 (5 bases each). The V gene lost 5 bases and the J gene lost 2 bases, with 23 bases spanning the gap. CDR1 SGHDT and CDR2 YYEEEE come from the germline V gene. The CDR3 has 17 residues.